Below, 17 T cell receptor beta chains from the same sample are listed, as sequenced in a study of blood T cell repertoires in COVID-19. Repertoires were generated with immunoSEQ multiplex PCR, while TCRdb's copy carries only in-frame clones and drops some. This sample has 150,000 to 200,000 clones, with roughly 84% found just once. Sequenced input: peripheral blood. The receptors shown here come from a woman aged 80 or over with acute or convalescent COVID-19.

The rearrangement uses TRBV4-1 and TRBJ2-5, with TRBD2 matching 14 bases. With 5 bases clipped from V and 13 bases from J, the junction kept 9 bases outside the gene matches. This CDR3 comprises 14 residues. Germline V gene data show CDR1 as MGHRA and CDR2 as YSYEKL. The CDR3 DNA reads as TGCGCCAGCAGCGAATCCGGGACTAGCGGGGGCCCGTACTTC. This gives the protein CASSESGTSGGPYF.

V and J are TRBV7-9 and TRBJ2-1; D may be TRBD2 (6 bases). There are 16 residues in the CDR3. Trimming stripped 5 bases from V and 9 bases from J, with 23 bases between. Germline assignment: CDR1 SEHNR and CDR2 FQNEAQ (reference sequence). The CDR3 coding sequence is TGTGCCAGCAGCCGGACCGGGACTGGGCGTGCGGGTGAGCAGTTCTTC. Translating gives CASSRTGTGRAGEQFF. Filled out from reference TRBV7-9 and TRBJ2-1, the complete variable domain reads DTGVSQNPRHKITKRGQNVTFRCDPISEHNRLYWYRQTLGQGPEFLTYFQNEAQLEKSRLLSDRFSAERPKGSFSTLEIQRTEQGDSAMYLCASSRTGTGRAGEQFFGPGTRLTVL.

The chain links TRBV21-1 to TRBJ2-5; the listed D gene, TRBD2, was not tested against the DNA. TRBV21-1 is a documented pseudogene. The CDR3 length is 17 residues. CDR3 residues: CASSTVTSGGGPETQYF. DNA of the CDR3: TGTGCCAGCAGCACAGTAACTAGCGGGGGGGGTCCAGAGACCCAGTACTTC.

The CDR3 sequence is CASSSPGTGGSYEQYF. The DNA for the CDR3 is TGTGCCAGTAGTTCCCCCGGGACAGGGGGCTCCTACGAGCAGTACTTC. The chain carries TRBV19 and TRBJ2-7; 11 bases align to TRBD1. Germline CDR1 is LNHDA and CDR2 is SQIVND (reference sequence). Trimming took 5 bases from V and 0 from J; bases not matched to a gene: 6. CDR3 size: 16 residues.

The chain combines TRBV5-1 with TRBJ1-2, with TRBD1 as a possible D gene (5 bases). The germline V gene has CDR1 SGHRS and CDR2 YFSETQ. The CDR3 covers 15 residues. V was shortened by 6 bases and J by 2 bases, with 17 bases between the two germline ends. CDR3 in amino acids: CASNVAIGGNYGYTF. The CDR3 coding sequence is TGCGCCAGCAACGTGGCGATCGGGGGGAACTATGGCTACACCTTC.

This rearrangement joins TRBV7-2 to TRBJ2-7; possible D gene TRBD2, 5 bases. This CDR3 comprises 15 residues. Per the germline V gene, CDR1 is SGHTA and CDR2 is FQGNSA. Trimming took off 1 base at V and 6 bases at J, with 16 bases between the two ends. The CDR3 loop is CASSLGGRPRGEQYF. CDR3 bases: TGTGCCAGCAGCTTAGGAGGGCGACCAAGAGGCGAGCAGTACTTC.

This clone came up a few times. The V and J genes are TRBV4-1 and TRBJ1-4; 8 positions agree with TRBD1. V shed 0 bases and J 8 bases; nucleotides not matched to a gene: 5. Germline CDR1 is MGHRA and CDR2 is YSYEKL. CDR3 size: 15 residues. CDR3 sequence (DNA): TGCGCCAGCAGCCAAGATCAGGGGGCACGGGAAAAACTGTTTTTT. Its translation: CASSQDQGAREKLFF.

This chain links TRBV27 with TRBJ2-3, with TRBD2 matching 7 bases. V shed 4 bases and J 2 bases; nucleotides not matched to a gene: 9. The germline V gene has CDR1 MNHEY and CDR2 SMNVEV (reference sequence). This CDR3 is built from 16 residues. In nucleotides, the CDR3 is TGTGCCAGCAGTTCGAGCGGGGTAAGCTTCACAGATACGCAGTATTTT. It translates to CASSSSGVSFTDTQYF.

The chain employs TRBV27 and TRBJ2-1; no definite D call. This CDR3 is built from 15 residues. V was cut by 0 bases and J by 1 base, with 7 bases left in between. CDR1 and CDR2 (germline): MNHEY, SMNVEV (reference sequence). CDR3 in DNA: TGTGCCAGCAGTTTATCGCCTAATTCCTACAATGAGCAGTTCTTC. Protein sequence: CASSLSPNSYNEQFF.

Here the CDR3 reads CASSIGVGGAQYF. The CDR3 nucleotides read TGTGCCAGTAGTATAGGGGTTGGGGGGGCCCAGTACTTC. The chain has TRBV19 and TRBJ2-5; 7 bases fit TRBD2. Germline V gives CDR1 LNHDA, CDR2 SQIVND (reference sequence). Trimming cost V 1 base and J 9 bases; bases outside gene matches: 5. This CDR3 is 13 amino acids long.

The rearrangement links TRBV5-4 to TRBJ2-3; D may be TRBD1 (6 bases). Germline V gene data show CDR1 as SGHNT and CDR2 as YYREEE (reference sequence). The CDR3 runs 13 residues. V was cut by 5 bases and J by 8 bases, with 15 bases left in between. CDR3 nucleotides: TGTGCCAGCAGTTATACAGGGAATCGTACGCAGTATTTT. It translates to CASSYTGNRTQYF.

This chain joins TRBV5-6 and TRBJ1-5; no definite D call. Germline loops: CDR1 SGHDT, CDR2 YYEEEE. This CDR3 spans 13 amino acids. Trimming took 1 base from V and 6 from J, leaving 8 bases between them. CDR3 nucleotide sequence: TGTGCCAGCAGCTTGACTGTTAGTCAGCCCCAGCATTTT. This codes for CASSLTVSQPQHF.

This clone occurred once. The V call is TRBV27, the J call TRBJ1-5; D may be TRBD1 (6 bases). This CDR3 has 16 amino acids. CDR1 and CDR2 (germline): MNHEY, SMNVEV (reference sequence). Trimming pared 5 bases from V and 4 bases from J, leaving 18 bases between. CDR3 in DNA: TGTGCCAGCAGTCTCTCCGGGACACTTCCTAATCAGCCCCAGCATTTT. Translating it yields CASSLSGTLPNQPQHF.

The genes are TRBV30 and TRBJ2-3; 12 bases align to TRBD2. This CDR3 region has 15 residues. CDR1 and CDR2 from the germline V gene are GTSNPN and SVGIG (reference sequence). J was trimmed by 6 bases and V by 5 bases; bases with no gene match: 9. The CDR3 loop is CAWAPLAGGEDTQYF. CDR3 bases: TGTGCCTGGGCCCCCCTAGCGGGGGGGGAGGATACGCAGTATTTT.

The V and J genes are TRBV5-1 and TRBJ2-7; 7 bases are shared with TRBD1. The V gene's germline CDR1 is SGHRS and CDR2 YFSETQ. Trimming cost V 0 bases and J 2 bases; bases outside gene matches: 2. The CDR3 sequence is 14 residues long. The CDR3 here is CASSLAGTAYEQYF. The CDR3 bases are TGCGCCAGCAGCTTGGCCGGGACAGCCTACGAGCAGTACTTC.

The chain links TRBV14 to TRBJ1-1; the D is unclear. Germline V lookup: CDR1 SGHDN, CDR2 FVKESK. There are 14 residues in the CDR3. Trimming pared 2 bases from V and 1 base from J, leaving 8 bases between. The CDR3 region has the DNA TGTGCCAGCAGCCAATGGCAGGAGAACACTGAAGCTTTCTTT. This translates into CASSQWQENTEAFF.

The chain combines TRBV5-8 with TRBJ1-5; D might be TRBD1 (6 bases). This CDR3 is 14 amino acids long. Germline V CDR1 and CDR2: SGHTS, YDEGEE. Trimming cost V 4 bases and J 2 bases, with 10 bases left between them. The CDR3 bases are TGTGCCAGCAGCCCTCGACAGGGCAATCAGCCCCAGCATTTT. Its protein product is CASSPRQGNQPQHF.